The 12 T cell receptor beta chains listed next were all sequenced from one sample in a study of cytomegalovirus exposure and HLA in healthy donors. The study ran its PCR with 60 Vbeta and 13 Jbeta primers. Data came from immunoSEQ multiplex PCR; TCRdb stores just in-frame clones and leaves some out. The sample comprises around 170,000 clones, 75% to 90% of which are singletons, and less than 2% rests with the top ten. Sequenced sample: PBMCs. The receptors derive from a woman aged 18-29 years in good health and CMV-seronegative.

This clone was seen once. This chain uses TRBV29-1 with TRBJ2-1, with 9 bases fitting TRBD1. CDR3 length: 12 residues. From germline, CDR1 is SQVTM and CDR2 ANQGSEA. CDR3 loop: CNRDREQSEQFF. The CDR3 DNA reads TGCAACCGGGACAGGGAACAGAGTGAGCAGTTCTTC.

This rearrangement joins TRBV6-1 to TRBJ2-5, with 10 nucleotides matching TRBD1. The CDR3 has 13 amino acids. The germline gives CDR1 MNHNS, CDR2 SASEGT. Unmatched junction bases numbered 4, after V lost 8 bases and J lost 4 bases. CDR3 protein: CASARDRGETQYF. Here the CDR3 DNA reads TGTGCCAGCGCACGGGACAGGGGAGAGACCCAGTACTTC.

V is TRBV7-8 and J is TRBJ1-1; D unclear. Germline-derived CDR1 and CDR2 are SGHVS and FQNEAQ. Trimming shortened V by 6 bases and J by 1 base, and 15 bases separated the two germline ends. The CDR3 contains 15 residues. In DNA form, the CDR3 reads TGTGCCAGCAGTCCCAACGGGATTTGGAACACTGAAGCTTTCTTT. This gives the protein CASSPNGIWNTEAFF.

This sequence joins TRBV7-9 and TRBJ2-1, with 8 nucleotides matching TRBD2. Trimming at V came to 5 bases and at J to 3 bases, leaving 3 bases not matched to a gene. Germline V gene sequence: CDR1 SEHNR, CDR2 FQNEAQ (reference sequence). This CDR3 is 14 amino acids long. The CDR3 reads CASSTGGDYNEQFF. The CDR3 nucleotides read TGTGCCAGCAGCACCGGGGGGGACTACAATGAGCAGTTCTTC.

This chain links TRBV5-1 with TRBJ1-5; TRBD1 might be the D (5 bases). The germline V and J ends were trimmed by 4 bases and 5 bases, with 10 bases remaining between them. The germline gives CDR1 SGHRS, CDR2 YFSETQ. The CDR3 is 13 residues long. The CDR3 nucleotides are TGCGCCAGCAGCCAAGGAGGGGATCAGCCCCAGCATTTT. It codes for CASSQGGDQPQHF.

The CDR3 here is CASSPPNTRGGHEQFF. The CDR3 region has the DNA TGTGCCAGCTCACCACCTAACACGCGGGGGGGCCATGAGCAGTTCTTC. The rearrangement links TRBV18 to TRBJ2-1; TRBD2 matches at 9 bases. The CDR3 length is 16 residues. CDR1 is KGHSH, CDR2 LQKENI, per germline. Losses at the gene ends were 0 bases for V and 8 bases for J; bases not matched to a gene: 8. The full variable domain, its missing parts supplied by reference TRBV18 and TRBJ2-1, is NAGVMQNPRHLVRRRGQEARLRCSPMKGHSHVYWYRQLPEEGLKFMVYLQKENIIDESGMPKERFSAEFPKEGPSILRIQQVVRGDSAAYFCASSPPNTRGGHEQFFGPGTRLTVL.

The chain employs TRBV7-9 and TRBJ2-7, with 7 bases matching TRBD1. Germline CDR1 is SEHNR and CDR2 is FQNEAQ (reference sequence). The CDR3 covers 15 residues. Losses at the gene ends were 5 bases for V and 3 bases for J; bases not matched to a gene: 10. The CDR3 region has the DNA TGTGCCAGCAGCGTCCGGACAGGATATAACTACGAGCAGTACTTC. Translating it yields CASSVRTGYNYEQYF.

V gene TRBV5-1 combines with J gene TRBJ1-1; the D is unclear. Germline CDR1 SGHRS, CDR2 YFSETQ. Trimming left V 4 bases short and J 5 bases short, with 9 bases between. The CDR3 is 12 residues long. The CDR3 region is CASSPTETEAFF. For the CDR3, the DNA is TGCGCCAGCAGCCCCACTGAGACTGAAGCTTTCTTT.

This chain joins TRBV6-1 and TRBJ2-2; weak D call: TRBD2 (6 bases). CDR3 length equals 13 residues. CDR1 and CDR2 from the germline V gene are MNHNS and SASEGT. V lost 6 bases and J lost 2, with 7 bases in between. The CDR3 spells CASRGLNTGELFF. As DNA, the CDR3 is TGTGCCAGCAGAGGACTAAACACCGGGGAGCTGTTTTTT.

The chain carries TRBV28 and TRBJ1-3; D is uncertain. CDR1 is MDHEN and CDR2 is SYDVKM in the germline V gene. This CDR3 has 15 amino acids. The V end lost 6 bases, the J end lost 4 bases, and 16 bases lay between the germline ends. The CDR3: CASRLQMRGGNTIYF. The CDR3 bases are TGTGCCAGCAGGCTCCAGATGCGAGGGGGAAACACCATATATTTT.

This chain joins TRBV5-4 and TRBJ2-1, with TRBD2 as a possible D gene (5 bases). The CDR3 loop spans 13 amino acids. Trimming shortened V by 0 bases and J by 8 bases, and 9 bases separated the two germline ends. CDR1 is SGHNT, CDR2 YYREEE, per germline (reference sequence). The CDR3 bases are TGTGCCAGCAGCTTGGTCGAGGGCGATGAGCAGTTCTTC. Residues: CASSLVEGDEQFF.

The chain recombines TRBV6-5 with TRBJ1-2; 7 bases are shared with TRBD1. The CDR3 covers 14 residues. The V gene's germline CDR1 is MNHEY and CDR2 SVGAGI. The J segment lost 8 bases and the V segment lost 2 bases, leaving 8 bases of the junction unmatched. The chain's CDR3 is CASSYDGTDRGYTF. CDR3 DNA sequence: TGTGCCAGCAGTTACGACGGGACGGACAGGGGCTACACCTTC.